This T cell receptor beta chain emerged from a study of molecular identifiers for immune sequencing clone quantification. This clonotype has ten or more counts. TCRdb used MiXCR to reprocess the PCR reads, holding one entry per CDR3 protein. Of about 60,000 distinct CDR3 sequences in the sample, around 20% were seen once. V gave up 3 bases and J gave up 5 bases, with 14 bases separating them. Germline V gene data show CDR1 as MDHEN and CDR2 as SYDVKM. This CDR3 is built from 15 residues. The receptor's source is a human donor in good health. Some libraries in this study had Jurkat cell RNA spiked in. V gene TRBV28 combines with J gene TRBJ1-5; possibly TRBD1 for D (6 bases). The sequencing sample was made of naive CD8+ T cells from blood, with Jurkat cell RNA spiked in. Subset meaning: FACS-sorted CD8+CD4-CCR7+CD45RA+ naive T cells. The CDR3 bases are TGTGCCAGCAGTTTCTTGGAACAGGGTTATCAGCCCCAGCATTTT. Residues: CASSFLEQGYQPQHF.